This entry describes one T cell receptor (beta chain). Its cognate antigen is unknown. The CDR3 spans 13 residues. V was clipped by 9 bases and J by 6 bases; unmatched bases: 5. Genomic DNA served as template for TCR beta VDJ and CDR3 profiling. TCRdb used MiXCR to reprocess the reads, holding one entry per CDR3 protein. This sample has under 350,000 distinct CDR3 sequences; under 60% occur once, and the top ten carry approximately 1.2%. The data belong to a study of CD8+CD57+ T cells in acquired aplastic anemia. Study in general: An average of 3.2 ug of DNA was obtained from sorted CD4+ and CD8+ cells. Whole-study findings and limits: Sharing between patients and controls was observed for 25 to 30 CD8+ CDR3 sequences.

Sequencing was done on patients that had shown CD8+CD57+ cell expansion by flow cytometry. The sequencing input was sorted CD4+, CD8+, or CD8+CD57+ T cells (not recorded which) from PBMCs. This chain joins TRBV12-3 or TRBV12-4 and TRBJ1-4; 9 bases align to TRBD1. The sequence was obtained from a human donor with aplastic anemia. The chain's CDR3 is CASLRTGDEKLFF. The CDR3 nucleotides read TGTGCCAGTCTTCGGACAGGGGATGAAAAACTGTTTTTT.